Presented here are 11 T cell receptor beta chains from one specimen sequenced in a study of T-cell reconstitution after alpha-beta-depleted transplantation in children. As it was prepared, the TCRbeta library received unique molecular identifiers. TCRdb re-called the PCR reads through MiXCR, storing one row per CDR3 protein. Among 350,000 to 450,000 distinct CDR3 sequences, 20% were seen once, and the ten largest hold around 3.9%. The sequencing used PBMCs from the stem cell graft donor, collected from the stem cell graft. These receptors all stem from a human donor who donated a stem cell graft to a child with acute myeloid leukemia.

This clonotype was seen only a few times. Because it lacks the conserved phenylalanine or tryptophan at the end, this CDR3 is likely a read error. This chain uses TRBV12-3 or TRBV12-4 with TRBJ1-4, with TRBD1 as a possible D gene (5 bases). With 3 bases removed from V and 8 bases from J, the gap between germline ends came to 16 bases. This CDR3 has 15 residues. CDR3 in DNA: TGTGCCAGCAGTTTCTCAGTTTTGGGACCGGAAAAACTGTTTCTT. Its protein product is CASSFSVLGPEKLFL.

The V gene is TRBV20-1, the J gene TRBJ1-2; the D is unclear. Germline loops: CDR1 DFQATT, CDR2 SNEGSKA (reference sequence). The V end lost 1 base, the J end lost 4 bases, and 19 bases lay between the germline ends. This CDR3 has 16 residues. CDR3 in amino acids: CSARAGSDQLFYGYTF. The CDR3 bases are TGCAGTGCTAGAGCTGGTTCAGACCAACTTTTCTATGGCTACACCTTC.

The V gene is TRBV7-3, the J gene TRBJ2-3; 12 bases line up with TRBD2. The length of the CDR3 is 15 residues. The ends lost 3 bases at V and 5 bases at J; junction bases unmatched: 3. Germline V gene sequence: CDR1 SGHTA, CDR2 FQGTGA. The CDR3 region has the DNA TGTGCCAGCAGCTTGACTAGCGGGAGTGTAGATACGCAGTATTTT. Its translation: CASSLTSGSVDTQYF.

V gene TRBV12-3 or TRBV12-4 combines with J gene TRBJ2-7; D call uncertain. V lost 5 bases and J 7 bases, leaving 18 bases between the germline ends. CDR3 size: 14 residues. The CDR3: CASSQSQVLWEQYF. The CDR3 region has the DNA TGTGCCAGCAGTCAGTCGCAGGTTCTTTGGGAGCAGTACTTC.

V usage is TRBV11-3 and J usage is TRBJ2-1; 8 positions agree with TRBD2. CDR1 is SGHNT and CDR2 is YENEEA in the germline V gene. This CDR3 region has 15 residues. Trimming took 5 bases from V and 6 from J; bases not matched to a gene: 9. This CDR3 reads CASSPWGSGVNEQFF. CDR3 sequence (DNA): TGTGCCAGCAGCCCTTGGGGTAGCGGGGTCAATGAGCAGTTCTTC.

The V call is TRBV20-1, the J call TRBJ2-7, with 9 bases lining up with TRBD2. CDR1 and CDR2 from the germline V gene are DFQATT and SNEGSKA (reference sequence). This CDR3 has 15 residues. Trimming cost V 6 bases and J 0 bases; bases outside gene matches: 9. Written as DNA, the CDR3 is TGCAGTGCCTCCGAGACTAGCGGTCTCTCCTACGAGCAGTACTTC. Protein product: CSASETSGLSYEQYF.

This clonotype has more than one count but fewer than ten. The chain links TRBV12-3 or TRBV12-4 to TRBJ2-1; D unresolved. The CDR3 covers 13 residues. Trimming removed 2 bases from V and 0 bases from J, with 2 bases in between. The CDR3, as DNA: TGTGCCAGCAGTTTAATCTCCTACAATGAGCAGTTCTTC. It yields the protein CASSLISYNEQFF.

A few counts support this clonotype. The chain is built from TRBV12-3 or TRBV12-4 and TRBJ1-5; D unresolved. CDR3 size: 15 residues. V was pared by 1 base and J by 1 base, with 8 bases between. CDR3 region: CASSLGQLSNQPQHF. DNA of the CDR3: TGTGCCAGCAGTTTAGGGCAGTTAAGCAATCAGCCCCAGCATTTT.

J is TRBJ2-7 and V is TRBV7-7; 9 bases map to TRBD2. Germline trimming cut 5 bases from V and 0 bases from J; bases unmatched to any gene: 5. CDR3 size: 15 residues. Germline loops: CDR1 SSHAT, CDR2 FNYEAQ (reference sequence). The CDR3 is CASSRSSGTSYEQYF. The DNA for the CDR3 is TGTGCCAGCAGCCGTTCTAGCGGGACCTCCTACGAGCAGTACTTC.

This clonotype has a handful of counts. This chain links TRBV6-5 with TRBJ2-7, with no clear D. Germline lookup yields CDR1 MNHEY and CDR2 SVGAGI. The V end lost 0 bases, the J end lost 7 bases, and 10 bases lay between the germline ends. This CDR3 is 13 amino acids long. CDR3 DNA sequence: TGTGCCAGCAGTTACTCGATGGTTGGTGAGCAGTACTTC. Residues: CASSYSMVGEQYF.

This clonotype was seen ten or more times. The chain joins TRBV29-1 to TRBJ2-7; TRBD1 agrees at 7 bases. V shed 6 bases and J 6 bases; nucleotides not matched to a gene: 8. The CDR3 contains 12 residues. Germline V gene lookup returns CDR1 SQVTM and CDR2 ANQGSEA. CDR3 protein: CSVGVEGAEQYF. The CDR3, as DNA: TGCAGCGTGGGGGTCGAGGGGGCCGAGCAGTACTTC.